These 23 T cell receptor beta chains share one sample of origin, sequenced in a study of cytomegalovirus exposure and HLA in healthy donors. Researchers ran the PCR with 60 Vbeta and 13 Jbeta primers. Sequencing was performed with immunoSEQ multiplex PCR; in TCRdb, only in-frame clones are kept and a portion is missing. This listing includes tens of thousands of clones. What was sequenced was PBMCs. Receptors originate from a female donor in good health and CMV-seronegative.

V gene TRBV7-2 combines with J gene TRBJ1-1; D not resolved. CDR1 is SGHTA, CDR2 FQGNSA, per germline. V lost 5 bases and J lost 0, with 7 bases in between. The CDR3 is made up of 13 amino acids. This CDR3 reads CASSRELNTEAFF. Written as DNA, the CDR3 is TGTGCCAGCAGCCGTGAGCTGAACACTGAAGCTTTCTTT.

The V call is TRBV27, the J call TRBJ2-2, with D possibly being TRBD2 (6 bases). The germline V gene has CDR1 MNHEY and CDR2 SMNVEV (reference sequence). V was shortened by 0 bases and J by 12 bases, with 14 bases between the two germline ends. The CDR3 contains 14 residues. In nucleotides, the CDR3 is TGTGCCAGCAGTTTATCGGGGGGTCGTTCGAAGCTGTTTTTT. Its translation: CASSLSGGRSKLFF.

V usage is TRBV7-2 and J usage is TRBJ1-1, with D hard to call. This CDR3 has 14 residues. V was trimmed by 6 bases and J by 1 base, leaving 12 bases between them. Germline-derived CDR1 and CDR2 are SGHTA and FQGNSA. The CDR3 DNA reads TGTGCCAGCAGAACGGAGTATGGGAACACTGAAGCTTTCTTT. Translating it yields CASRTEYGNTEAFF. The full variable domain, rest sourced from reference TRBV7-2 and TRBJ1-1, is GAGVSQSPSNKVTEKGKDVELRCDPISGHTALYWYRQSLGQGLEFLIYFQGNSAPDKSGLPSDRFSAERTGGSVSTLTIQRTQQEDSAVYLCASRTEYGNTEAFFGQGTRLTVV.

The chain has TRBV20-1 and TRBJ2-1; a possible D gene is TRBD2 (5 bases). This CDR3 spans 11 amino acids. Trimming stripped 4 bases from V and 6 bases from J, with 7 bases between. CDR1 is DFQATT, CDR2 SNEGSKA, per germline (reference sequence). In DNA, the CDR3 is TGCAGTGCTATCGAGGGCAATGAGCAGTTCTTC. This encodes CSAIEGNEQFF.

This sequence joins TRBV27 and TRBJ1-2; TRBD1 matches 11 bases. Trimming took 8 bases from V and 1 from J; bases not matched to a gene: 6. The CDR3 length is 15 residues. Germline V gene sequence: CDR1 MNHEY, CDR2 SMNVEV (reference sequence). The CDR3 is CASFGQGADNYGYTF. Written as DNA, the CDR3 is TGTGCCAGCTTCGGACAGGGGGCTGATAACTATGGCTACACCTTC.

The V call is TRBV6-5, the J call TRBJ2-2, with 10 bases matching TRBD1. CDR1 MNHEY and CDR2 SVGAGI come from the germline V gene. With V trimmed by 5 bases and J by 5 bases, 2 bases remained unmatched. The CDR3 consists of 14 residues. CDR3 DNA sequence: TGTGCCAGCAGTGACAGGGGGCGAACCGGGGAGCTGTTTTTT. This codes for CASSDRGRTGELFF.

The rearrangement joins TRBV7-3 to TRBJ2-2, with D tentatively TRBD1 (5 bases). This CDR3 is 16 amino acids long. V lost 5 bases and J 7 bases, leaving 20 bases between the germline ends. CDR1 is SGHTA and CDR2 is FQGTGA in the germline V gene. CDR3 in amino acids: CASSALGPNMNGELFF. The CDR3 DNA reads as TGTGCCAGCAGCGCGTTGGGGCCCAATATGAACGGGGAGCTGTTTTTT.

V gene TRBV6-5 combines with J gene TRBJ2-2; D perhaps matches TRBD2 (5 bases). The germline CDR1 and CDR2 sequences are MNHEY and SVGAGI. V lost 2 bases, J lost 5 bases, and 6 bases lay in between. The CDR3 loop spans 13 amino acids. CDR3 DNA: TGTGCCAGCAGTTACCCGGGAACCGGGGAGCTGTTTTTT. Protein: CASSYPGTGELFF.

The chain combines TRBV28 with TRBJ2-7, with 9 bases fitting TRBD1. This CDR3 region has 15 residues. The V gene's germline CDR1 is MDHEN and CDR2 SYDVKM. The V segment lost 5 bases and the J segment 1 base; nucleotides outside the gene matches: 6. The CDR3 spells CASSKPGQGSYEQYF. As DNA, the CDR3 is TGTGCCAGCAGTAAACCGGGACAGGGATCCTACGAGCAGTACTTC.

This chain uses TRBV4-1 with TRBJ1-6; D is unclear. In germline, CDR1 is MGHRA, CDR2 YSYEKL. V was shortened by 1 base and J by 0 bases, with 10 bases between the two germline ends. There are 17 residues in the CDR3. CDR3 amino acids: CASSQGAVSSYNSPLHF. Here the CDR3 DNA reads TGCGCCAGCAGCCAAGGGGCCGTGAGCTCCTATAATTCACCCCTCCACTTT.

This clone is called medium-sized (0.01 to 0.1%) based on its frequency. It is unclear where the CDR3 begins or ends on the DNA, so no DNA is shown, and the CDR3 is as TCRdb lists it. The CDR3 sequence: CASILGLNTEAFF. This sequence joins TRBV6-6 and TRBJ1-1; the tabulated D call, TRBD1, remains unverified against the DNA. The CDR3 extends over 13 residues, inclusive of both ends. Germline CDR1 reads MNHNY; CDR2 reads SVGAGI (reference sequence).

In DNA form, the CDR3 reads TGTGCCAGCAGTCACGGACAGGGCGGCGTAAAGGGCTCTTACGAGCAGTACTTC. Protein: CASSHGQGGVKGSYEQYF. The chain is built from TRBV7-2 and TRBJ2-7; 8 positions agree with TRBD1. The trim removed 6 bases at V and 4 bases at J, leaving 20 bases unmatched. There are 18 residues in the CDR3. Germline assignment: CDR1 SGHTA and CDR2 FQGNSA.

The chain joins TRBV9 to TRBJ2-3; 10 bases agree with TRBD2. CDR1 and CDR2 (germline): SGDLS, YYNGEE. Unmatched junction bases numbered 4, after V lost 4 bases and J lost 2 bases. This CDR3 is built from 15 residues. The CDR3 here is CASSYLAGVTDTQYF. The CDR3 bases are TGTGCCAGCAGCTACCTAGCGGGGGTCACAGATACGCAGTATTTT. Variable domain in full (rest from reference TRBV9 and TRBJ2-3): DSGVTQTPKHLITATGQRVTLRCSPRSGDLSVYWYQQSLDQGLQFLIQYYNGEERAKGNILERFSAQQFPDLHSELNLSSLELGDSALYFCASSYLAGVTDTQYFGPGTRLTVL.

The J gene is TRBJ1-2, the V gene TRBV7-2; the D is unclear. Looked up from germline, CDR1 is SGHTA and CDR2 is FQGNSA. Trimming pared 3 bases from V and 4 bases from J, leaving 15 bases between. The CDR3 covers 15 residues. The CDR3 DNA reads as TGTGCCAGCAGCTTCCAGAGCGGGTCCGGCTATGGCTACACCTTC. Translating gives CASSFQSGSGYGYTF.

The chain couples TRBV30 to TRBJ1-6; D unresolved. With 1 base removed from V and 5 bases from J, the gap between germline ends came to 9 bases. Germline-derived CDR1 and CDR2 are GTSNPN and SVGIG (reference sequence). The CDR3 has 14 amino acids. CDR3 bases: TGTGCCTGGAGTGGACACCTTAATAATTCACCCCTCCACTTT. It is translated as CAWSGHLNNSPLHF.

The CDR3 reads CASSESDGLHQPQHF. CDR3 sequence (DNA): TGCGCCAGCAGTGAGTCGGACGGACTCCATCAGCCCCAGCATTTT. This chain links TRBV10-1 with TRBJ1-5; D remains ambiguous. Trimming took off 0 bases at V and 5 bases at J, with 11 bases between the two ends. The germline V gene has CDR1 WNHNN and CDR2 SYGVQD (reference sequence). This CDR3 is built from 15 residues.

This chain uses TRBV5-6 with TRBJ2-3; D not certain. V was trimmed by 1 base and J by 2 bases, leaving 8 bases between them. This CDR3 comprises 14 residues. Germline V gene lookup returns CDR1 SGHDT and CDR2 YYEEEE. The CDR3 nucleotides read TGTGCCAGCAGCTTGTGGGCCCCCACAGATACGCAGTATTTT. Amino acid sequence: CASSLWAPTDTQYF. Full variable domain (outside the CDR3, taken from reference TRBV5-6 and TRBJ2-3): DAGVTQSPTHLIKTRGQQVTLRCSPKSGHDTVSWYQQALGQGPQFIFQYYEEEERQRGNFPDRFSGHQFPNYSSELNVNALLLGDSALYLCASSLWAPTDTQYFGPGTRLTVL.

The CDR3 is CASSKADMSSYNEQFF. The CDR3 DNA follows: TGCGCCAGCAGCAAAGCGGATATGAGCTCCTACAATGAGCAGTTCTTC. The chain uses TRBV5-1 and TRBJ2-1; a weak D match, TRBD2 (5 bases). Trimming stripped 4 bases from V and 0 bases from J, with 14 bases between. The germline CDR1 and CDR2 sequences are SGHRS and YFSETQ. CDR3 size: 16 residues. The whole variable domain, filled in from reference TRBV5-1 and TRBJ2-1, reads KAGVTQTPRYLIKTRGQQVTLSCSPISGHRSVSWYQQTPGQGLQFLFEYFSETQRNKGNFPGRFSGRQFSNSRSEMNVSTLELGDSALYLCASSKADMSSYNEQFFGPGTRLTVL.

The chain combines TRBV20-1 with TRBJ1-1, with TRBD1 as a possible D gene (6 bases). This CDR3 has 11 amino acids. Germline-derived CDR1 and CDR2 are DFQATT and SNEGSKA (reference sequence). CDR3 amino acids: CRVRGATEAFF. The CDR3 bases are TGCAGAGTTCGGGGGGCGACTGAAGCTTTCTTT.

The rearrangement joins TRBV5-6 to TRBJ2-7; 8 positions match TRBD2. Germline CDR1 reads SGHDT; CDR2 reads YYEEEE. CDR3 size: 15 residues. Trimming removed 2 bases from V and 2 bases from J; junction bases left unmatched: 6. The chain's CDR3 is CASSLVPGGAYEQYF. The CDR3 DNA follows: TGTGCCAGCAGCTTAGTACCCGGGGGGGCCTACGAGCAGTACTTC. Combining the CDR3 with reference TRBV5-6 and TRBJ2-7 gives the whole variable domain DAGVTQSPTHLIKTRGQQVTLRCSPKSGHDTVSWYQQALGQGPQFIFQYYEEEERQRGNFPDRFSGHQFPNYSSELNVNALLLGDSALYLCASSLVPGGAYEQYFGPGTRLTVT.

CDR3 coding DNA: TGTGCCAGCAGCTTGGGAGGTTCCTCACACGGCGCGGATACGCAGTATTTT. This translates into CASSLGGSSHGADTQYF. The V gene is TRBV5-8, the J gene TRBJ2-3; D call uncertain. The CDR3 is 17 amino acids. V was cut by 0 bases and J by 6 bases, with 20 bases left in between. The V gene's germline CDR1 is SGHTS and CDR2 YDEGEE.

The CDR3 protein is CASSDSPGRGYTF. DNA of the CDR3: TGTGCCAGCAGTGACTCGCCAGGCCGTGGCTACACCTTC. The chain couples TRBV6-4 to TRBJ1-2; no reliable D call. The germline CDR1 and CDR2 sequences are MRHNA and SNTAGT. The V end lost 0 bases, the J end lost 7 bases, and 9 bases lay between the germline ends. This CDR3 has 13 residues.

This chain joins TRBV6-5 and TRBJ2-5, with TRBD1 matching 9 bases. The length of the CDR3 is 14 residues. V trimming: 4 bases; J trimming: 5 bases; junction bases outside the gene matches: 5. CDR1 MNHEY and CDR2 SVGAGI come from the germline V gene. The CDR3 loop is CASSWDRVRETQYF. As DNA, the CDR3 is TGTGCCAGCAGTTGGGACAGGGTCCGGGAGACCCAGTACTTC.